The 22 T cell receptor beta chains below all came from one sample that was sequenced in a study of T-cell reconstitution after alpha-beta-depleted transplantation in children. TCRbeta library construction was performed incorporating unique molecular identifiers. Via MiXCR, TCRdb re-called the PCR reads, giving one row per CDR3 protein. There are some 350,000 distinct CDR3 sequences in the sample; around 16% occur only once, and roughly 41% lies in the top ten. The sample consisted of PBMCs, mostly from graft donor cells, taken 360 days after TCRalphabeta/CD19-depleted stem cell transplant. The source of these receptors is a male patient aged 2 to 9 who had a stem cell transplant for acute lymphoblastic leukemia, so the T cells may come from the graft donor.

The chain combines TRBV7-2 with TRBJ2-1; 9 nucleotides align to TRBD2. CDR3 length: 16 residues. Germline lookup yields CDR1 SGHTA and CDR2 FQGNSA. The junction had 6 bases not matched to a gene; V was cut back by 0 bases and J by 6 bases. CDR3 sequence (DNA): TGTGCCAGCAGCTTAGCCCTAGCGGGGCGTTTCAATGAGCAGTTCTTC. It codes for CASSLALAGRFNEQFF.

The DNA of the CDR3 is TGCAGTGCCCCGGGCCGCTCCCTAACTAGTACCCTACGGAATGAGCAGTTCTTC. It specifies CSAPGRSLTSTLRNEQFF. This sequence joins TRBV20-1 and TRBJ2-1, with a tentative D call TRBD2 (5 bases). Trimming left V 6 bases short and J 7 bases short, with 31 bases between. The germline CDR1 and CDR2 sequences are DFQATT and SNEGSKA (reference sequence). The CDR3 loop spans 18 amino acids.

This clonotype has a handful of counts. V usage is TRBV28 and J usage is TRBJ2-3; tentative D call: TRBD2 (6 bases). CDR3 length: 14 amino acids. Germline loops: CDR1 MDHEN, CDR2 SYDVKM. V gave up 5 bases and J gave up 5 bases, with 14 bases separating them. The CDR3 bases are TGTGCCAGCAGTCTCCTGGAGGGAAAAGATACGCAGTATTTT. Translation: CASSLLEGKDTQYF.

The chain carries TRBV2 and TRBJ2-7; 7 bases align to TRBD1. CDR1 is SNHLY and CDR2 is FYNNEI in the germline V gene. J lost 2 bases, V lost 4 bases, and 5 bases had no gene match. This CDR3 is built from 14 residues. The CDR3 DNA sequence: TGTGCCAGCAGTGGTGACAGGGCGACCTACGAGCAGTACTTC. Translation: CASSGDRATYEQYF.

This sequence joins TRBV4-3 and TRBJ2-3; D not resolved. Germline V gene data show CDR1 as LGHNA and CDR2 as YSLEER. V was clipped by 0 bases and J by 6 bases, with 7 bases between them. The CDR3 is made up of 13 amino acids. Here the CDR3 reads CASSQDYLDTQYF. CDR3 in DNA: TGCGCCAGCAGCCAAGATTACCTGGATACGCAGTATTTT.

This clonotype appeared many times. CDR3 DNA sequence: TGTGCCAGCAGCCAAGTTAGCGGGAGCTACGAGCAGTACTTC. Protein product: CASSQVSGSYEQYF. This chain joins TRBV3-1 and TRBJ2-7, with TRBD2 matching over 9 bases. The CDR3 has 14 residues. CDR1 and CDR2 from the germline V gene are LGHDT and YNNKEL (reference sequence). V dropped 1 base and J dropped 3; count of bases not matched to a gene: 1.

This clonotype has just a few counts. The V and J genes are TRBV3-1 and TRBJ2-1, with TRBD2 as a possible D gene (6 bases). This CDR3 spans 15 amino acids. V shed 4 bases and J shed 12 bases, with 22 bases lying between them. From germline, CDR1 is LGHDT and CDR2 YNNKEL (reference sequence). CDR3 sequence reads: CASSLREAGWAGQFF. DNA for the CDR3: TGTGCCAGCAGCCTCCGTGAGGCGGGGTGGGCGGGGCAGTTCTTC.

This clonotype was detected many times. V gene TRBV4-2 combines with J gene TRBJ2-1, with 8 bases identical to TRBD1. The CDR3 spans 16 residues. V lost 3 bases and J lost 6; bases outside the gene matches: 10. Germline CDR1 LGHNA, CDR2 YNFKEQ. CDR3 region: CASSHRRDRMVNEQFF. In DNA, the CDR3 is TGTGCCAGCAGCCATCGCCGGGACAGGATGGTCAATGAGCAGTTCTTC.

The chain recombines TRBV15 with TRBJ1-1, with D hard to call. Germline CDR1 and CDR2: LNHNV and YYDKDF (reference sequence). V lost 0 bases, J lost 1 base, and 6 bases lay in between. The CDR3 covers 14 residues. The DNA of the CDR3 is TGTGCCACCAGCAGAGAGAGACAGAACACTGAAGCTTTCTTT. It translates to CATSRERQNTEAFF.

The chain joins TRBV5-5 to TRBJ2-3; 8 bases fit TRBD1. The CDR3 length is 16 residues. The ends lost 2 bases at V and 1 base at J; junction bases unmatched: 6. Germline-derived CDR1 and CDR2 are SGHKS and YYEKEE (reference sequence). CDR3 nucleotide sequence: TGTGCCAGCAGCTTTACGGGGACAGGCGGCACAGATACGCAGTATTTT. It translates to CASSFTGTGGTDTQYF.

V usage is TRBV3-1 and J usage is TRBJ1-2; unclear D gene. Between the trimmed V and J ends, which lost 1 base and 4 bases, there was a span of 10 bases. The V gene's germline CDR1 is LGHDT and CDR2 YNNKEL (reference sequence). The CDR3 totals 14 residues. CDR3 sequence (DNA): TGTGCCAGCAGCCAAGGCGGAATCCGCTATGGCTACACCTTC. This codes for CASSQGGIRYGYTF. Complete variable domain (other parts from reference TRBV3-1 and TRBJ1-2): DTAVSQTPKYLVTQMGNDKSIKCEQNLGHDTMYWYKQDSKKFLKIMFSYNNKELIINETVPNRFSPKSPDKAHLNLHINSLELGDSAVYFCASSQGGIRYGYTFGSGTRLTVV.

The table lists this clonotype with a few counts. The chain carries TRBV7-9 and TRBJ2-3, with D perhaps being TRBD1 or TRBD2 (5 bases each). The CDR3 is 12 residues long. V lost 5 bases and J lost 8, with 11 bases in between. Germline V CDR1 and CDR2: SEHNR, FQNEAQ (reference sequence). The DNA for the CDR3 is TGTGCCAGCAGCCTGACCGGGACTACGCAGTATTTT. Its translation: CASSLTGTTQYF.

The rearrangement uses TRBV4-1 and TRBJ1-5; D is possibly TRBD1 (5 bases). Per the germline V gene, CDR1 is MGHRA and CDR2 is YSYEKL. CDR3 length: 16 amino acids. Trimming removed 4 bases at V and 5 bases at J, with 18 bases between. DNA for the CDR3: TGCGCCAGCAGCCTTTTTAGGGGACCCACGGATCAGCCCCAGCATTTT. Residues: CASSLFRGPTDQPQHF.

This clonotype appeared many times. V and J are TRBV5-8 and TRBJ2-4; unclear D gene. This CDR3 comprises 10 residues. Germline lookup yields CDR1 SGHTS and CDR2 YDEGEE. The V and J ends lost 1 base and 7 bases respectively, with 0 bases between them. The CDR3 sequence: CASSLNIQYF. CDR3 sequence (DNA): TGTGCCAGCAGCTTGAACATTCAGTACTTC.

The sample holds a few counts of this clonotype. The CDR3 is CSVGERGTQYF. CDR3 in DNA: TGCAGCGTTGGAGAAAGAGGGACCCAGTACTTC. This rearrangement joins TRBV29-1 to TRBJ2-5; no clear D gene. From germline, CDR1 is SQVTM and CDR2 ANQGSEA. The CDR3 consists of 11 residues. V lost 4 bases and J 7 bases, leaving 10 bases between the germline ends.

This clonotype was counted only a few times. The chain recombines TRBV4-2 with TRBJ2-1; 8 nucleotides agree with TRBD2. This CDR3 comprises 21 residues. Trimming at V came to 1 base and at J to 6 bases, leaving 23 bases not matched to a gene. CDR1 is LGHNA, CDR2 YNFKEQ, per germline. The CDR3, as DNA: TGTGCCAGCAGCCAAGTTGGGGGGACGGGCGGGAGGCCGTTTTACTTCAATGAGCAGTTCTTC. Encoded protein: CASSQVGGTGGRPFYFNEQFF.

This CDR3 reads CASSLRTSGLYEQYF. In DNA, the CDR3 is TGTGCCAGCAGTTTAAGGACTAGCGGGCTCTACGAGCAGTACTTC. This chain connects TRBV28 to TRBJ2-7; TRBD2 matches at 11 bases. Germline values: CDR1 MDHEN, CDR2 SYDVKM. CDR3 length: 15 residues. J was trimmed by 3 bases and V by 2 bases; bases with no gene match: 3.

This clonotype has only a few counts. The V gene is TRBV12-3 or TRBV12-4, the J gene TRBJ2-1; possibly TRBD2 for D (5 bases). The CDR3 extends over 12 amino acids. V lost 8 bases and J 10 bases, leaving 15 bases between the germline ends. In DNA form, the CDR3 reads TGTGCCAGCGGCGGGCACCCGGTCGAGCAGTTCTTC. Translated: CASGGHPVEQFF.

In this sample, this clonotype turned up a few times. The chain carries TRBV2 and TRBJ1-5; 8 bases align to TRBD1. Trimming at V came to 3 bases and at J to 7 bases, leaving 11 bases not matched to a gene. CDR1 and CDR2 from the germline V gene are SNHLY and FYNNEI. CDR3 length: 16 amino acids. CDR3 residues: CASSEPRGQGVQPQHF. CDR3 bases: TGTGCCAGCAGTGAGCCGCGTGGACAGGGTGTGCAGCCCCAGCATTTT. Full variable domain (rest looked up from reference TRBV2 and TRBJ1-5): EPEVTQTPSHQVTQMGQEVILRCVPISNHLYFYWYRQILGQKVEFLVSFYNNEISEKSEIFDDQFSVERPDGSNFTLKIRSTKLEDSAMYFCASSEPRGQGVQPQHFGDGTRLSIL.

V is TRBV28 and J is TRBJ1-5; a weak D match, TRBD1 (5 bases). This CDR3 spans 16 amino acids. The V end was cut by 7 bases, the J end by 4 bases, with 20 bases between. Germline loops: CDR1 MDHEN, CDR2 SYDVKM. The CDR3 region is CASTQIETVNNQPQHF. Written as DNA, the CDR3 is TGTGCCAGCACCCAAATAGAGACAGTTAATAATCAGCCCCAGCATTTT.

This clonotype was seen ten or more times. The chain carries TRBV15 and TRBJ2-7; perhaps D is TRBD1 or TRBD2 (5 bases each). The V end lost 1 base, the J end lost 2 bases, and 12 bases lay between the germline ends. The CDR3 extends over 15 amino acids. In germline, CDR1 is LNHNV, CDR2 YYDKDF (reference sequence). CDR3 sequence: CATSRGGSFTYEQYF. DNA of the CDR3: TGTGCCACCAGCAGAGGGGGGAGTTTCACCTACGAGCAGTACTTC.

This clonotype has at least ten counts. This chain links TRBV7-2 with TRBJ2-4; TRBD1 is a possible D gene (7 bases). From germline, CDR1 is SGHTA and CDR2 FQGNSA. CDR3 size: 17 residues. V dropped 1 base and J dropped 6 bases, with 19 bases sitting between them. Written as DNA, the CDR3 is TGTGCCAGCAGCTTAGTGGGTACAGCCCAGGGGGGAAACATTCAGTACTTC. Residues: CASSLVGTAQGGNIQYF.